Sequencing of this TCR beta chain was carried out in a study of blood T cell repertoires in COVID-19. Study at large: Sites in the United States, Italy and Spain provided acute and convalescent COVID-19 samples. T cells, B-cell-depleted T cells, or PBMCs supplied cDNA or gDNA.

This clone has a single count. Methods used by the authors: Reference gene primer amplification gave nucleated cell count estimates. Using immunoSEQ multiplex PCR, the repertoire was profiled, and TCRdb retains in-frame clones only, with some absent. D and trimming were read from the DNA, whereas the V and J calls and clone size are those reported in that table. The profile shows approximately 270,000 clones, around 89% of them singletons. The V and J ends lost 4 bases and 2 bases, in that order; junction bases with no gene match: 8. Germline V CDR1 and CDR2: MRHNA, SNTAGT. The CDR3 is 16 amino acids.

Source material: peripheral blood. The TCR originated in a man under 40 with acute or convalescent COVID-19. This rearrangement joins TRBV6-4 to TRBJ2-3; 8 nucleotides align to TRBD2. Here the CDR3 DNA reads TGTGCCAGCAGTGGGGTAGCGGGGAGACCCACAGATACGCAGTATTTT. Its protein product is CASSGVAGRPTDTQYF.